This T cell receptor beta chain was sequenced in a study of T cell responses to AZD1222 COVID-19 vaccine. Background on the study: Pooled in the analysis were second doses at about 4 or about 12 weeks.

To note about this clone: What it binds is not known.

Study-wide results and limits: It was only after the peak T cell response that any repertoires were sampled. At baseline, just 6 or 7 AZD1222 recipients tested seropositive. Possibly, clonal diversity was underestimated; donors were largely white British and included more females.

Germline assignment: CDR1 MDHEN and CDR2 SYDVKM. The CDR3 is 15 residues long. Trimming removed 2 bases from V and 9 bases from J; junction bases left unmatched: 7. TCRdb keeps only in-frame clones here, not all; method: immunoSEQ multiplex PCR. Of about 100,000 clones in the sample, more than 90% were seen once. The material sequenced was peripheral blood, taken on day 0 of AZD1222 vaccination. The source is an adult in good health. The chain joins TRBV28 to TRBJ1-6; 7 positions match TRBD1. CDR3: CASSLDTQGGSPLHF. DNA for the CDR3: TGTGCCAGCAGTTTAGATACTCAGGGGGGTTCACCCCTCCACTTT.